Listed below are T cell receptor beta chains from one sample, sequenced in a study of human T cells and chemical hapten exposure. Using its own MiXCR run on the 5' RACE reads, TCRdb lists one record per CDR3 protein. This sample yields about 140,000 distinct CDR3 sequences, of which roughly 4% are seen a single time; over 1.3% belongs to the top ten. These receptors were obtained from a female donor in good health. The CDR3 runs from the conserved cysteine through the conserved F or W. A D gene is named only where the DNA matches it firmly. A clone size is listed for some rows: how often the clone was seen (once, few, many), or a class if it is expanded.

CDR3nt | CDR3aa | j_gene | d_gene | abundance | v_gene
TGTGCCAGCAGCGTAGCCACCGGGACAGGGGGCCAAGAGACCCAGTACTTC | CASSVATGTGGQETQYF | TRBJ2-5 | TRBD1 | many | TRBV9
TGCGCCAGCAGCCAGGGACTAGCGGGGGAAACCTACAATGAGCAGTTCTTC | CASSQGLAGETYNEQFF | TRBJ2-1 | TRBD2 | many | TRBV4-1
TGTGCCAGCAGTGATTTGCGGGTCCCCGGCTACACCTTC | CASSDLRVPGYTF | TRBJ1-2 | . | many | TRBV2
TGTGCCAGCTCACCACCGACGAGGGTTGAAGCTTTCTTT | CASSPPTRVEAFF | TRBJ1-1 | . | many | TRBV18
TGTGCCACCAGTGATTTGCGACAAAGCGGTAGCACAGATACGCAGTATTTT | CATSDLRQSGSTDTQYF | TRBJ2-3 | . | few | TRBV24-1
TGTGCCAGCAGTCTGACAGGGGGAAGCACAGATACGCAGTATTTT | CASSLTGGSTDTQYF | TRBJ2-3 | TRBD1 | many | TRBV2
TGTGCCAGCAGCCGGACAGGAAAGTACGAGCAGTACTTC | CASSRTGKYEQYF | TRBJ2-7 | TRBD1 | many | TRBV5-4
TGTGCCAGCAGTAACGAACCAGATGAAAAACTGTTTTTT | CASSNEPDEKLFF | TRBJ1-4 | . | many | TRBV6-5
TGTGCCAGCAGCCGAGCGGGTAGGAGCACAGATACGCAGTATTTT | CASSRAGRSTDTQYF | TRBJ2-3 | . | many | TRBV3-1
TGCAGTGCTAGCGTCGGGGACGGGACCTCCTACGAGCAGTACTTC | CSASVGDGTSYEQYF | TRBJ2-7 | . | many | TRBV20-1
TGTGCCACCGCCCCTCCCTCGGGCGGCGGCACTGAAGCTTTCTTT | CATAPPSGGGTEAFF | TRBJ1-1 | . | many | TRBV2
TGTGCCAGCAGCGTAGGAGGGACAGCCTATGGCTACACCTTC | CASSVGGTAYGYTF | TRBJ1-2 | TRBD1 | many | TRBV9
TGTGCCAGCAGCGTCCTAGCGGAAAACATTCAGTACTTC | CASSVLAENIQYF | TRBJ2-4 | TRBD2 | many | TRBV7-3
TGTGCCAGCAGCTTTGGGGGTTTTGGGGGGCTTCAGCCCCAGCATTTT | CASSFGGFGGLQPQHF | TRBJ1-5 | . | many | TRBV7-2
TGCAGTGCCAATACAGATACCTACGAGCAGTACTTC | CSANTDTYEQYF | TRBJ2-7 | . | few | TRBV20-1
TGTGCCAGCAGCACAGGGCGGGACAGCCGATATTCACCCCTCCACTTT | CASSTGRDSRYSPLHF | TRBJ1-6 | TRBD1 | many | TRBV6-5
TGTGCCAGCAGTTTCTGGGACAGGGTGGAAAAACTGTTTTTT | CASSFWDRVEKLFF | TRBJ1-4 | TRBD1 | few | TRBV12-3/TRBV12-4
TGTGCCGCAACAGTTTCAGGGAACACTGAAGCTTTCTTT | CAATVSGNTEAFF | TRBJ1-1 | . | few | TRBV7-9
TGTGCCAGCAGCTCTACACGGCAGGGCCACGAGCAGTACTTC | CASSSTRQGHEQYF | TRBJ2-7 | . | . | TRBV7-9
TGCGCCAGCAGCTCCCGGGACTACCAGCGGTCCAACGAGCAGTACTTC | CASSSRDYQRSNEQYF | TRBJ2-7 | TRBD2 | many | TRBV5-1
TGTGCCAGCAGCTTAGCGGTTGGGGCAGGGGGCCGGAATGAGCAGTTCTTC | CASSLAVGAGGRNEQFF | TRBJ2-1 | TRBD1 | . | TRBV11-3
TGTGCCAGCAGTTTAGAAGCGGGGTATGATACGCAGTATTTT | CASSLEAGYDTQYF | TRBJ2-3 | TRBD2 | many | TRBV27
TGTGCCAGCAGCTCAGACACTTCGAAATCACCCCTCCACTTT | CASSSDTSKSPLHF | TRBJ1-6 | . | few | TRBV7-2
TGTGCCACCAGCTCCTCGTCTAGCGGGGTAGTAGATACGCAGTATTTT | CATSSSSSGVVDTQYF | TRBJ2-3 | TRBD2 | many | TRBV15
TGCAGCGTTGTGTCCGGATATAGCAATCAGCCCCAGCATTTT | CSVVSGYSNQPQHF | TRBJ1-5 | . | many | TRBV29-1
TGCGCCAGCAGCCAAGTTTTGAGCTCTGGGGCCAACGTCCTGACTTTC | CASSQVLSSGANVLTF | TRBJ2-6 | . | many | TRBV4-3
TGTGCCAGCAGTAGACTAGCGGGGGCTTACAATGAGCAGTTCTTC | CASSRLAGAYNEQFF | TRBJ2-1 | TRBD2 | . | TRBV6-2/TRBV6-3
TGTGCCAGCAGGATATGGGACGGGAATTCACCCCTCCACTTT | CASRIWDGNSPLHF | TRBJ1-6 | . | many | TRBV6-5
TGCAGTGCTATGACTAGCGGAGAGACCCAGTACTTC | CSAMTSGETQYF | TRBJ2-5 | TRBD2 | many | TRBV20-1
TGTGCCAGCAGCCAAGATATGACTAGCGGGGGGTGTAGCGGGGAGCTGTTTTTT | CASSQDMTSGGCSGELFF | TRBJ2-2 | TRBD2 | few | TRBV4-2
TGTGCCAGCAGTGACGCAGGGGTGACAAATCAGCCCCAGCATTTT | CASSDAGVTNQPQHF | TRBJ1-5 | . | many | TRBV2
TGTGCCAGCAGCTTCCCCGGACTTATGGGTTCCTACAATGAGCAGTTCTTC | CASSFPGLMGSYNEQFF | TRBJ2-1 | . | many | TRBV5-6
TGTGCCAGCAGGAGACAGGGGAGAAATTCACCCCTCCACTTT | CASRRQGRNSPLHF | TRBJ1-6 | TRBD1 | many | TRBV6-5
TGTGCTAGTGGACGTGGCTCCGGGGAGCTGTTTTTT | CASGRGSGELFF | TRBJ2-2 | . | . | TRBV12-5
TGCGCCAGCAGCCAAGCTGGGTACACCTACTCTGGAAACACCATATATTTT | CASSQAGYTYSGNTIYF | TRBJ1-3 | . | many | TRBV4-3
TGTGCCAGCAGTTACTCGGCTAGCGGTCCCTACAATGAGCAGTTCTTC | CASSYSASGPYNEQFF | TRBJ2-1 | TRBD2 | many | TRBV6-2/TRBV6-3
TGTGCCAGCAGCCTGGACTTAGCGGGGGGGCAAAGGTACCAAGAGACCCAGTACTTC | CASSLDLAGGQRYQETQYF | TRBJ2-5 | TRBD2 | many | TRBV7-2
TGTGCCAGCAGACCAGGGGACGAGACCCAGTACTTC | CASRPGDETQYF | TRBJ2-5 | . | many | TRBV6-5
TGTGCCAGCACAAGGAACACCGGGGAGCTGTTTTTT | CASTRNTGELFF | TRBJ2-2 | . | many | TRBV2
TGTGCCAGCAGACGCCGGGTTGCAACTAATGAAAAACTGTTTTTT | CASRRRVATNEKLFF | TRBJ1-4 | . | many | TRBV28
TGTGCCAGCAGCGAGGGGACTATTGAAAAACTGTTTTTT | CASSEGTIEKLFF | TRBJ1-4 | . | . | TRBV28
TGTGCCAGCAGCTTAGAGGGTCGGGGCTATGGCTACACCTTC | CASSLEGRGYGYTF | TRBJ1-2 | . | many | TRBV7-9
TGCGCCAGCAGCCAAGATCGAGCGCTTAGGACTAATGGCTACACCTTC | CASSQDRALRTNGYTF | TRBJ1-2 | . | many | TRBV4-3
TGTGCCTGGAGATTGGGCAGGAGGTGGGGCTATGGCTACACCTTC | CAWRLGRRWGYGYTF | TRBJ1-2 | . | . | TRBV30
TGTGCCAGCAGCTACACCCTAAACTATGGCTACACCTTC | CASSYTLNYGYTF | TRBJ1-2 | . | many | TRBV11-2
TGTGCCAGCAGTTACGCCGACCCAGGGCATGGCTACACCTTC | CASSYADPGHGYTF | TRBJ1-2 | . | many | TRBV28
TGTGCCAGCCGCCATGCCATACGAGGGAGGAACACCGGGGAGCTGTTTTTT | CASRHAIRGRNTGELFF | TRBJ2-2 | . | few | TRBV13
TGTGCCAGCAGCCCCTTCGGAGAGGCTAGCCCAGCGGCCCAGTACTTC | CASSPFGEASPAAQYF | TRBJ2-5 | . | many | TRBV6-2/TRBV6-3
TGTGCCAGCAGTCTACAGAATCAGCCCCAGCATTTT | CASSLQNQPQHF | TRBJ1-5 | . | many | TRBV6-6
TGCAGTGCCCCTCAGATACGGGGTCAGGGTTCACCCCTCCACTTT | CSAPQIRGQGSPLHF | TRBJ1-6 | . | many | TRBV20-1
TGTGCCAGCAGTTCCCCGGGACACACTGAAGCTTTCTTT | CASSSPGHTEAFF | TRBJ1-1 | . | many | TRBV28
TGCAGTGCTTTACGGACAGGATCCTACGAGCAGTACTTC | CSALRTGSYEQYF | TRBJ2-7 | TRBD1 | many | TRBV20-1